This T cell receptor beta chain appears in the sequencing data of a study of blood T cells in healthy people across ages. Study outcomes and limitations: Greater diversity and more naive CD4+ cells were seen in long-lived donors than in aged donors.

Peripheral blood from each donor was collected in a volume of approximately 9.2 milliliters. A second PCR of about 6 to 11 cycles used a sample-barcoded 5' primer and a J-beta primer mix. One entry per CDR3 protein, called by TCRdb with MiXCR from the 5' RACE reads. The table includes over 1,300,000 distinct CDR3 sequences, around 55% detected once. This CDR3 has 15 amino acids. Germline lookup yields CDR1 SSHAT and CDR2 FNYEAQ (reference sequence). Concerning this clonotype itself: Its antigen is undetermined. An end of the junction does not agree with germline; a read error may underlie this.

V usage is TRBV7-7 and J usage is TRBJ2-1; the match to TRBD2 covers 11 bases. This TCR was recovered from a man between 18 and 29 years old in good health. The sample was blood. The DNA of the CDR3 is TGCGCCAGCAGCTTAGGGACTAGCGGTACGGATGAGCAGTTCTTC. Its translation is CASSLGTSGTDEQFF.